This T cell receptor (beta chain) appears in the sequencing data of a study of Ad26.COV2.S vaccination and SARS-CoV-2 variants. Only in-frame clones appear in the TCRdb table, and some are missing; sequencing was by immunoSEQ multiplex PCR. The sample carries 180,000 or so clones, roughly 87% recorded once. The germline V gene encodes CDR1 LGHDT and CDR2 YNNKEL (reference sequence). The trim removed 4 bases at V and 13 bases at J, leaving 10 bases unmatched. The CDR3 contains 14 residues. Points from the study as a whole: Possible underestimation of total T cell responses by the TCR breadth and depth analyses was noted. A substantial breadth of spike-specific CD8+ and CD4+ T cell responses after vaccination has been reported.

Points on this clone: Its cognate antigen is unknown.

The source was peripheral blood, collected after recovery from COVID-19. The V gene is TRBV3-1 (or the pseudogene TRBV3-2), the J gene TRBJ1-6, with 7 bases that match TRBD1. The TCR originated in a human donor who had recovered from COVID-19. CDR3 bases: TGTGCCAGCAGCCCCCCGGGAGGCAGGGGGCCCCTCCACTTT. Its protein product is CASSPPGGRGPLHF.